These 6 T cell receptor beta chains were all obtained from the same sample, sequenced in a study of T-cell reconstitution after alpha-beta-depleted transplantation in children. Unique molecular identifiers were built into the TCRbeta library. TCRdb re-analysed the PCR reads in MiXCR, keeping a single row per CDR3 protein. Of approximately 240,000 distinct CDR3 sequences in the sample, 11% are singletons; the top ten hold under 30%. The sample here was PBMCs, taken before TCRalphabeta/CD19-depleted stem cell transplant. Every receptor here comes from a child in the first two years of life with acute myeloid leukemia, due to receive a stem cell transplant.

The rearrangement joins TRBV20-1 to TRBJ2-7; D perhaps matches TRBD2 (6 bases). Trimming removed 5 bases at V and 6 bases at J, with 14 bases between. The CDR3 runs to 12 residues. CDR1 DFQATT and CDR2 SNEGSKA come from the germline V gene (reference sequence). In DNA, the CDR3 is TGCAGTGCTCTGGACTACCCCCCCGAGCAGTACTTC. Translation gives CSALDYPPEQYF.

This clonotype appeared many times. The chain recombines TRBV29-1 with TRBJ2-7, with D perhaps matching TRBD1 (6 bases). The CDR3 runs 12 residues. Germline V gene sequence: CDR1 SQVTM, CDR2 ANQGSEA. V shed 5 bases and J shed 0 bases, with 8 bases lying between them. The CDR3 region has the DNA TGCAGCGTTAGGGACAACTCCTACGAGCAGTACTTC. It yields the protein CSVRDNSYEQYF.

This clonotype has at least ten counts. This chain joins TRBV7-6 and TRBJ2-7; maybe TRBD2 (5 bases). The germline V and J ends were trimmed by 2 bases and 4 bases, with 12 bases remaining between them. Germline V gene sequence: CDR1 SGHVS, CDR2 FNYEAQ. The CDR3 extends over 14 amino acids. DNA of the CDR3: TGTGCCAGCAGCTTAATTCGGGGTGGGTACGAGCAGTACTTC. Translated, it gives CASSLIRGGYEQYF.

This clonotype was seen repeatedly, ten times or more. The chain is built from TRBV28 and TRBJ1-2; D might be TRBD1 (5 bases). Trimming shortened V by 6 bases and J by 3 bases, and 14 bases separated the two germline ends. Germline assignment: CDR1 MDHEN and CDR2 SYDVKM. The CDR3 has 14 residues. The CDR3 DNA reads as TGTGCCAGCAGGGAGAGGGGCGAATACTATGGCTACACCTTC. Translation gives CASRERGEYYGYTF.

Many counts were recorded for this clonotype. The V gene is TRBV12-3 or TRBV12-4, the J gene TRBJ1-5; 7 nucleotides agree with TRBD1. The J segment lost 5 bases and the V segment lost 3 bases, leaving 7 bases of the junction unmatched. The CDR3 contains 15 residues. CDR3 nucleotides: TGTGCCAGCAGTTTTGGCCGACAGGGTCATCAGCCCCAGCATTTT. Protein: CASSFGRQGHQPQHF.

The CDR3 protein is CSVERGTQGPDTQYF. CDR3 DNA: TGCAGCGTTGAACGGGGTACCCAGGGCCCAGATACGCAGTATTTT. The chain joins TRBV29-1 to TRBJ2-3; perhaps D is TRBD1 or TRBD2 (5 bases each). Trimming pared 2 bases from V and 4 bases from J, leaving 16 bases between. Per the germline V gene, CDR1 is SQVTM and CDR2 is ANQGSEA. This CDR3 is 15 amino acids long.